This entry is about one TCR beta chain. The antigen is undetermined. This sample was included in a study of T cells in localized non-small cell lung cancer. General observations from the study: Sequence data derive from only one tumor region, so heterogeneity remains possible. There was higher T cell clonality in uninvolved adjacent lung than in tumor, and it was highest there. There was an association of higher blood T cell density with longer overall survival. Of the top 100 tumor clones, median roughly 60 were in adjacent lung, 25 to 35 among its top 100.

The data were produced by immunoSEQ multiplex PCR, yet TCRdb's version contains in-frame clones alone and is incomplete. The data show some 80,000 clones, almost 85% seen once. The CDR3 spans 15 residues. V lost 4 bases to trimming and J lost 4 bases; unmatched junction nucleotides: 4. From germline, CDR1 is SGDLS and CDR2 YYNGEE. This sequence joins TRBV9 and TRBJ2-1; TRBD2 aligns across 11 bases. The material sequenced was peripheral blood, taken before any cancer treatment. This TCR came from a man between 40 and 70 years old with stage I lung adenocarcinoma. CDR3 loop: CASSRLAGHYNEQFF. The CDR3 bases are TGTGCCAGCAGCCGACTAGCGGGACATTACAATGAGCAGTTCTTC.